Below are 32 T cell receptor beta chains sequenced from a single sample in a study of blood T cell repertoires in COVID-19. The protocol was immunoSEQ multiplex PCR, while the TCRdb copy is restricted to in-frame clones and leaves out a portion. Among fewer than 400,000 clones listed, about nine tenths were seen once. Sequenced: PBMCs or T cells enriched from blood (not recorded which). The receptors come from a woman under 30 who had recovered from COVID-19.

The chain has TRBV18 and TRBJ2-1, with D perhaps matching TRBD2 (5 bases). The CDR3 spans 15 residues. With 1 base removed from V and 5 bases from J, the gap between germline ends came to 12 bases. Germline V gene lookup returns CDR1 KGHSH and CDR2 LQKENI. The DNA for the CDR3 is TGTGCCAGCTCACCACAGTCTAGCTTTCACAATGAGCAGTTCTTC. Protein: CASSPQSSFHNEQFF.

For the CDR3, the DNA is TGTGCCAGCAGTTACTCGAGGAGTAGCGGGAGTGTCGTAGGAGAGACCCAGTACTTC. Translated, it gives CASSYSRSSGSVVGETQYF. V usage is TRBV6-2 or TRBV6-3 and J usage is TRBJ2-5, with 9 bases lining up with TRBD2. The germline V gene has CDR1 MNHEY and CDR2 SVGEGT. This CDR3 is built from 19 residues. V dropped 0 bases and J dropped 4; count of bases not matched to a gene: 15.

This chain connects TRBV4-1 to TRBJ2-1; 8 nucleotides align to TRBD2. The CDR3 has 13 amino acids. The trim removed 0 bases at V and 15 bases at J, leaving 7 bases unmatched. Germline assignment: CDR1 MGHRA and CDR2 YSYEKL. The CDR3 spells CASSQDRGGSTFF. The CDR3, as DNA: TGCGCCAGCAGCCAAGATCGGGGGGGAAGCACGTTCTTC.

This clone was found once. This specimen includes other DNA sequences encoding the same CDR3. The chain couples TRBV9 to TRBJ2-1; TRBD2 matches 10 bases. Germline V gene sequence: CDR1 SGDLS, CDR2 YYNGEE. Trimming removed 3 bases from V and 2 bases from J; junction bases left unmatched: 5. There are 16 residues in the CDR3. The CDR3 bases are TGTGCCAGCAGCGGAATAGCGGGGGGCACCTACAATGAGCAGTTCTTC. Protein: CASSGIAGGTYNEQFF. Using reference TRBV9 and TRBJ2-1 for the parts outside the CDR3, the full variable domain is DSGVTQTPKHLITATGQRVTLRCSPRSGDLSVYWYQQSLDQGLQFLIQYYNGEERAKGNILERFSAQQFPDLHSELNLSSLELGDSALYFCASSGIAGGTYNEQFFGPGTRLTVL.

The J gene is TRBJ1-1, the V gene TRBV19; possible D gene TRBD1, 6 bases. Germline CDR1 LNHDA, CDR2 SQIVND (reference sequence). The V gene lost 1 base and the J gene lost 8 bases, with 14 bases spanning the gap. The CDR3 totals 14 residues. CDR3 in DNA: TGTGCCAGTAGTATAGGGGTCAGGGGTCTCGAAGCTTTCTTT. Amino acid sequence: CASSIGVRGLEAFF.

The chain combines TRBV3-1 (or the pseudogene TRBV3-2) with TRBJ2-3, with D tentatively TRBD2 (5 bases). CDR1 and CDR2 (germline): LGHDT, YNNKEL (reference sequence). The CDR3 consists of 15 residues. Trimming cost V 4 bases and J 4 bases, with 15 bases left between them. The chain's CDR3 is CASSPPMAGPDTQYF. CDR3 coding DNA: TGTGCCAGCAGCCCACCTATGGCGGGCCCAGATACGCAGTATTTT.

The chain recombines TRBV3-1 (or the pseudogene TRBV3-2) with TRBJ1-2; D call uncertain. The V end lost 1 base, the J end lost 5 bases, and 14 bases lay between the germline ends. The CDR3 contains 15 residues. CDR1 is LGHDT, CDR2 YNNKEL, per germline (reference sequence). The CDR3 DNA reads as TGTGCCAGCAGCCAAGCATCTCCTGGCCATTATGGCTACACCTTC. The encoded protein is CASSQASPGHYGYTF.

The chain couples TRBV28 to TRBJ2-3; 12 positions match TRBD2. Germline V lookup: CDR1 MDHEN, CDR2 SYDVKM. J was trimmed by 2 bases and V by 2 bases; bases with no gene match: 5. There are 17 residues in the CDR3. CDR3 sequence (DNA): TGTGCCAGCAGTTTAAGGAGGACTAGCGGGGCCACAGATACGCAGTATTTT. Protein: CASSLRRTSGATDTQYF.

The chain carries TRBV28 and TRBJ1-2, with 8 nucleotides matching TRBD1. Germline-derived CDR1 and CDR2 are MDHEN and SYDVKM. The CDR3 is 14 residues long. The junction had 4 bases not matched to a gene; V was cut back by 3 bases and J by 4 bases. This chain's CDR3 is CASSFRGPGYGYTF. CDR3 nucleotide sequence: TGTGCCAGCAGTTTCAGGGGGCCTGGCTATGGCTACACCTTC.

The CDR3: CASSFWGDEKLFF. CDR3 bases: TGTGCCAGCAGCTTCTGGGGCGATGAAAAACTGTTTTTT. The chain recombines TRBV5-4 with TRBJ1-4, with a weak D call TRBD1 (5 bases). The germline V gene has CDR1 SGHNT and CDR2 YYREEE (reference sequence). The V gene lost 2 bases and the J gene lost 6 bases, with 8 bases spanning the gap. The CDR3 contains 13 residues.

This clone appeared once. The chain joins TRBV4-3 to TRBJ2-3; 9 positions agree with TRBD1. The CDR3 length is 16 residues. Germline CDR1 and CDR2: LGHNA and YSLEER. Trimming cost V 6 bases and J 4 bases; bases outside gene matches: 11. This CDR3 is CASSHPDRGFSDTQYF. CDR3 DNA: TGCGCCAGCAGTCATCCTGACAGGGGGTTTTCAGATACGCAGTATTTT.

The chain has TRBV5-6 and TRBJ2-7; 7 bases map to TRBD2. In germline, CDR1 is SGHDT, CDR2 YYEEEE. V was pared by 4 bases and J by 2 bases, with 3 bases of the junction left unmatched. The CDR3 extends over 13 amino acids. The CDR3 DNA follows: TGTGCCAGCAGCGGGACTATCGCCTACGAGCAGTACTTC. The encoded protein is CASSGTIAYEQYF.

The rearrangement links TRBV28 to TRBJ2-2; 10 nucleotides agree with TRBD2. Germline trimming cut 6 bases from V and 5 bases from J; bases unmatched to any gene: 9. Germline V gene sequence: CDR1 MDHEN, CDR2 SYDVKM. The CDR3 has 16 amino acids. CDR3 DNA sequence: TGTGCCAGCAGCCCTATAGCGGGAGGTGTGACCGGGGAGCTGTTTTTT. As protein: CASSPIAGGVTGELFF.

The J gene is TRBJ2-4, the V gene TRBV19, with D possibly TRBD1 on 6 matching bases. From germline, CDR1 is LNHDA and CDR2 SQIVND (reference sequence). V gave up 7 bases and J gave up 4 bases, with 11 bases separating them. This CDR3 contains 13 residues. As DNA, the CDR3 is TGTGCCAGTAAACCAGACAGGAAAAACATTCAGTACTTC. The encoded protein is CASKPDRKNIQYF.

The chain employs TRBV19 and TRBJ1-1; D is possibly TRBD1 (6 bases). Trimming removed 3 bases from V and 4 bases from J, with 12 bases in between. Germline CDR1 and CDR2: LNHDA and SQIVND (reference sequence). This CDR3 is built from 14 residues. In DNA, the CDR3 is TGTGCCAGTAGTATGGCACTCAGGGGCACTGAAGCTTTCTTT. Protein sequence: CASSMALRGTEAFF.

V usage is TRBV11-3 and J usage is TRBJ2-7; 12 bases agree with TRBD2. Trimming took 0 bases from V and 2 from J; bases not matched to a gene: 8. The CDR3 has 18 amino acids. CDR1 and CDR2 from the germline V gene are SGHNT and YENEEA. CDR3 sequence: CASSLDLLAGGRAYEQYF. Written as DNA, the CDR3 is TGTGCCAGCAGCTTAGATCTACTAGCGGGGGGCCGAGCCTACGAGCAGTACTTC.

CDR3 protein: CASSLYEGGSTDTQYF. The CDR3 DNA sequence: TGTGCCAGCAGCTTATACGAGGGGGGGAGCACAGATACGCAGTATTTT. The rearrangement joins TRBV7-9 to TRBJ2-3; tentative D call: TRBD2 (7 bases). The germline V gene encodes CDR1 SEHNR and CDR2 FQNEAQ (reference sequence). V was cut by 2 bases and J by 0 bases, with 12 bases left in between. The CDR3 contains 16 residues.

The gene calls are TRBV28 and TRBJ1-5; 9 positions agree with TRBD1. The CDR3 has 13 amino acids. The junction had 10 bases not matched to a gene; V was cut back by 11 bases and J by 8 bases. Germline-derived CDR1 and CDR2 are MDHEN and SYDVKM. The CDR3 reads CAATGTGYKPQHF. The CDR3 DNA is TGTGCCGCCACCGGGACAGGGTATAAGCCCCAGCATTTT. The whole variable domain, remainder taken from reference TRBV28 and TRBJ1-5, is DVKVTQSSRYLVKRTGEKVFLECVQDMDHENMFWYRQDPGLGLRLIYFSYDVKMKEKGDIPEGYSVSREKKERFSLILESASTNQTSMYLCAATGTGYKPQHFGDGTRLSIL.

This clone was found once. The rearrangement links TRBV6-2 or TRBV6-3 to TRBJ2-3, with a possible D match to TRBD1 (6 bases). Trimming cost V 1 base and J 5 bases, with 13 bases left between them. Germline V gene lookup returns CDR1 MNHEY and CDR2 SVGEGT. The CDR3 contains 15 residues. CDR3: CASSYYGGRGDTQYF. Here the CDR3 DNA reads TGTGCCAGCAGTTACTATGGGGGCCGGGGAGATACGCAGTATTTT.

This clone was detected once. The chain links TRBV5-1 to TRBJ2-3; the match to TRBD2 covers 7 bases. The CDR3 is made up of 14 amino acids. V shed 9 bases and J 0 bases; nucleotides not matched to a gene: 7. The germline gives CDR1 SGHRS, CDR2 YFSETQ. In nucleotides, the CDR3 is TGCGCCACCTCAGCGGGGCTGAGCACAGATACGCAGTATTTT. Translating gives CATSAGLSTDTQYF.

The CDR3 nucleotides read TGTGCCACCAGCTTTCCCGGGACAGAAATACAGCCCCAGCATTTT. It specifies CATSFPGTEIQPQHF. The genes are TRBV15 and TRBJ1-5; TRBD1 matches at 7 bases. The V segment lost 5 bases and the J segment 7 bases; nucleotides outside the gene matches: 11. The CDR3 has 15 residues. Germline CDR1 LNHNV, CDR2 YYDKDF (reference sequence). The full variable domain, its missing parts supplied by reference TRBV15 and TRBJ1-5, is DAMVIQNPRYQVTQFGKPVTLSCSQTLNHNVMYWYQQKSSQAPKLLFHYYDKDFNNEADTPDNFQSRRPNTSFCFLDIRSPGLGDTAMYLCATSFPGTEIQPQHFGDGTRLSIL.

The chain joins TRBV27 to TRBJ1-2; D gene unclear. CDR3 length equals 14 residues. The germline V and J ends were trimmed by 3 bases and 4 bases, with 12 bases remaining between them. Germline CDR1 is MNHEY and CDR2 is SMNVEV (reference sequence). The CDR3 is CASSFIGGSYGYTF. Here the CDR3 DNA reads TGTGCCAGCAGTTTTATAGGAGGGAGCTATGGCTACACCTTC.

The chain combines TRBV6-5 with TRBJ2-7; 8 positions agree with TRBD1. The germline CDR1 and CDR2 sequences are MNHEY and SVGAGI. The CDR3 loop spans 14 amino acids. The ends lost 7 bases at V and 0 bases at J; junction bases unmatched: 5. The CDR3 protein is CASKRQGSSYEQYF. The CDR3 coding sequence is TGTGCCAGCAAGAGACAGGGGAGCTCCTACGAGCAGTACTTC.

This chain joins TRBV5-5 and TRBJ2-7; TRBD1 matches at 9 bases. The CDR3 length is 14 residues. Per germline, CDR1 SGHKS and CDR2 YYEKEE (reference sequence). After removal of 4 bases from V and 0 bases from J, the junction contained 2 bases not matched to a gene. CDR3 nucleotides: TGTGCCAGCAGCCCGACAGGGGGCTCCTACGAGCAGTACTTC. Residues: CASSPTGGSYEQYF.

This clone was counted a single time. The chain is built from TRBV28 and TRBJ1-6, with D uncertain. V lost 6 bases, J lost 10 bases, and 16 bases lay in between. The germline V gene has CDR1 MDHEN and CDR2 SYDVKM. This CDR3 comprises 14 residues. CDR3 residues: CASSGLFENSPLHF. In DNA form, the CDR3 reads TGTGCCAGCAGCGGACTATTTGAAAACTCACCCCTCCACTTT.

The rearrangement links TRBV7-3 to TRBJ1-6; unclear D gene. This CDR3 region has 13 residues. The germline V gene has CDR1 SGHTA and CDR2 FQGTGA. Between the trimmed V and J ends, which lost 2 bases and 8 bases, there was a span of 7 bases. CDR3: CASSLEQDSPLHF. In DNA, the CDR3 is TGTGCCAGCAGCTTAGAACAAGATTCACCCCTCCACTTT. Complete variable domain (other parts from reference TRBV7-3 and TRBJ1-6): GAGVSQTPSNKVTEKGKYVELRCDPISGHTALYWYRQSLGQGPEFLIYFQGTGAADDSGLPNDRFFAVRPEGSVSTLKIQRTERGDSAVYLCASSLEQDSPLHFGNGTRLTVT.

The V gene is TRBV29-1, the J gene TRBJ1-4; D is undetermined. Germline V gives CDR1 SQVTM, CDR2 ANQGSEA. The CDR3 covers 12 residues. Trimming removed 4 bases from V and 8 bases from J, with 11 bases in between. In DNA form, the CDR3 reads TGCAGCGTTGCAGGCCCTCGCGAAAAACTGTTTTTT. It yields the protein CSVAGPREKLFF.

V and J are TRBV5-6 and TRBJ1-6, with 9 bases that match TRBD1. Looked up from germline, CDR1 is SGHDT and CDR2 is YYEEEE. This CDR3 region has 16 residues. V was clipped by 4 bases and J by 9 bases; unmatched bases: 11. Written as DNA, the CDR3 is TGTGCCAGCAGCGCGGACTTTGGGACAGGGAGTTCACCCCTCCACTTT. Translation: CASSADFGTGSSPLHF.

The rearrangement joins TRBV27 to TRBJ2-6; unclear D gene. Germline V gene data show CDR1 as MNHEY and CDR2 as SMNVEV (reference sequence). Trimming pared 3 bases from V and 0 bases from J, leaving 21 bases between. This CDR3 spans 20 amino acids. The CDR3 DNA follows: TGTGCCAGCAGTTTTCGAGGTCCAACCCGACCCAGCTCTGGGGCCAACGTCCTGACTTTC. This translates into CASSFRGPTRPSSGANVLTF.

The V gene is TRBV15, the J gene TRBJ1-1; TRBD1 matches 7 bases. This CDR3 is 17 amino acids long. CDR1 is LNHNV, CDR2 YYDKDF, per germline (reference sequence). The J segment lost 0 bases and the V segment lost 0 bases, leaving 7 bases of the junction unmatched. The CDR3 DNA follows: TGTGCCACCAGCAGAGATCCCCACAGGGGCATGAACACTGAAGCTTTCTTT. Its translation: CATSRDPHRGMNTEAFF. Full variable domain (remainder filled in from reference TRBV15 and TRBJ1-1): DAMVIQNPRYQVTQFGKPVTLSCSQTLNHNVMYWYQQKSSQAPKLLFHYYDKDFNNEADTPDNFQSRRPNTSFCFLDIRSPGLGDTAMYLCATSRDPHRGMNTEAFFGQGTRLTVV.

This clone was found once. This rearrangement joins TRBV7-9 to TRBJ2-1, with D hard to call. This CDR3 has 14 amino acids. CDR1 and CDR2 (germline): SEHNR, FQNEAQ (reference sequence). V was trimmed by 6 bases and J by 4 bases, leaving 13 bases between them. The CDR3 spells CASSPRYTYNEQFF. CDR3 nucleotide sequence: TGTGCCAGCAGTCCCCGATACACATACAATGAGCAGTTCTTC.

The chain recombines TRBV27 with TRBJ1-2; D remains unclear. Trimming took off 3 bases at V and 6 bases at J, with 20 bases between the two ends. Germline assignment: CDR1 MNHEY and CDR2 SMNVEV (reference sequence). The CDR3 is made up of 16 amino acids. CDR3 sequence reads: CASSFEPSGFADGYTF. In DNA form, the CDR3 reads TGTGCCAGCAGTTTTGAGCCGTCGGGGTTCGCTGATGGCTACACCTTC.